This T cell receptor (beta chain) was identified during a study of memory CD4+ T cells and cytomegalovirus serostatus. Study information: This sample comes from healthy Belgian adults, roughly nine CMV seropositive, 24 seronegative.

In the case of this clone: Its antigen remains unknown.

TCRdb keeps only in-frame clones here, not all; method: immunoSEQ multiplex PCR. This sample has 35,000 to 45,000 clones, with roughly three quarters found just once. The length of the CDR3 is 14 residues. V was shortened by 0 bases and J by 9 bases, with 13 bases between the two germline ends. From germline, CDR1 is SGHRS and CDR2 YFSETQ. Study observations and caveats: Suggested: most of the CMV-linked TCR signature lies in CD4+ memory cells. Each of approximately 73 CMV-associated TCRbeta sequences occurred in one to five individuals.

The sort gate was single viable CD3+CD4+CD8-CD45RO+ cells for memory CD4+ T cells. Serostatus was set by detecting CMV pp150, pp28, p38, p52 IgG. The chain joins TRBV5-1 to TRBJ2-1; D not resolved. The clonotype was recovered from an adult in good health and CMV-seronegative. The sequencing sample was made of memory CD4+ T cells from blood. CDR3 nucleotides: TGCGCCAGCAGCTTGGGGGGAAAGGAGTTTGAGCAGTTCTTC. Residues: CASSLGGKEFEQFF.